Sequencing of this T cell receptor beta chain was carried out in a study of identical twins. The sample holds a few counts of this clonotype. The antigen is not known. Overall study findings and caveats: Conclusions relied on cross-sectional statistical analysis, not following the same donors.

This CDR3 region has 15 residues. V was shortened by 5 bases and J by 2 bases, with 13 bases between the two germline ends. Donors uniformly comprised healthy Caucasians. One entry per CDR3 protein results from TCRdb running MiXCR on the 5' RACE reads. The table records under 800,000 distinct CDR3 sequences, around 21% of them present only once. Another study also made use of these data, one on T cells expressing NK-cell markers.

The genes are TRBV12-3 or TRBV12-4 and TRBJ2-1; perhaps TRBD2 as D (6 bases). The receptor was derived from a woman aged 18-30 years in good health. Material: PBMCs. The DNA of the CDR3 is TGTGCCAGCAGTACCGGGGTAGCGGCCTACAATGAGCAGTTCTTC. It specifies CASSTGVAAYNEQFF.